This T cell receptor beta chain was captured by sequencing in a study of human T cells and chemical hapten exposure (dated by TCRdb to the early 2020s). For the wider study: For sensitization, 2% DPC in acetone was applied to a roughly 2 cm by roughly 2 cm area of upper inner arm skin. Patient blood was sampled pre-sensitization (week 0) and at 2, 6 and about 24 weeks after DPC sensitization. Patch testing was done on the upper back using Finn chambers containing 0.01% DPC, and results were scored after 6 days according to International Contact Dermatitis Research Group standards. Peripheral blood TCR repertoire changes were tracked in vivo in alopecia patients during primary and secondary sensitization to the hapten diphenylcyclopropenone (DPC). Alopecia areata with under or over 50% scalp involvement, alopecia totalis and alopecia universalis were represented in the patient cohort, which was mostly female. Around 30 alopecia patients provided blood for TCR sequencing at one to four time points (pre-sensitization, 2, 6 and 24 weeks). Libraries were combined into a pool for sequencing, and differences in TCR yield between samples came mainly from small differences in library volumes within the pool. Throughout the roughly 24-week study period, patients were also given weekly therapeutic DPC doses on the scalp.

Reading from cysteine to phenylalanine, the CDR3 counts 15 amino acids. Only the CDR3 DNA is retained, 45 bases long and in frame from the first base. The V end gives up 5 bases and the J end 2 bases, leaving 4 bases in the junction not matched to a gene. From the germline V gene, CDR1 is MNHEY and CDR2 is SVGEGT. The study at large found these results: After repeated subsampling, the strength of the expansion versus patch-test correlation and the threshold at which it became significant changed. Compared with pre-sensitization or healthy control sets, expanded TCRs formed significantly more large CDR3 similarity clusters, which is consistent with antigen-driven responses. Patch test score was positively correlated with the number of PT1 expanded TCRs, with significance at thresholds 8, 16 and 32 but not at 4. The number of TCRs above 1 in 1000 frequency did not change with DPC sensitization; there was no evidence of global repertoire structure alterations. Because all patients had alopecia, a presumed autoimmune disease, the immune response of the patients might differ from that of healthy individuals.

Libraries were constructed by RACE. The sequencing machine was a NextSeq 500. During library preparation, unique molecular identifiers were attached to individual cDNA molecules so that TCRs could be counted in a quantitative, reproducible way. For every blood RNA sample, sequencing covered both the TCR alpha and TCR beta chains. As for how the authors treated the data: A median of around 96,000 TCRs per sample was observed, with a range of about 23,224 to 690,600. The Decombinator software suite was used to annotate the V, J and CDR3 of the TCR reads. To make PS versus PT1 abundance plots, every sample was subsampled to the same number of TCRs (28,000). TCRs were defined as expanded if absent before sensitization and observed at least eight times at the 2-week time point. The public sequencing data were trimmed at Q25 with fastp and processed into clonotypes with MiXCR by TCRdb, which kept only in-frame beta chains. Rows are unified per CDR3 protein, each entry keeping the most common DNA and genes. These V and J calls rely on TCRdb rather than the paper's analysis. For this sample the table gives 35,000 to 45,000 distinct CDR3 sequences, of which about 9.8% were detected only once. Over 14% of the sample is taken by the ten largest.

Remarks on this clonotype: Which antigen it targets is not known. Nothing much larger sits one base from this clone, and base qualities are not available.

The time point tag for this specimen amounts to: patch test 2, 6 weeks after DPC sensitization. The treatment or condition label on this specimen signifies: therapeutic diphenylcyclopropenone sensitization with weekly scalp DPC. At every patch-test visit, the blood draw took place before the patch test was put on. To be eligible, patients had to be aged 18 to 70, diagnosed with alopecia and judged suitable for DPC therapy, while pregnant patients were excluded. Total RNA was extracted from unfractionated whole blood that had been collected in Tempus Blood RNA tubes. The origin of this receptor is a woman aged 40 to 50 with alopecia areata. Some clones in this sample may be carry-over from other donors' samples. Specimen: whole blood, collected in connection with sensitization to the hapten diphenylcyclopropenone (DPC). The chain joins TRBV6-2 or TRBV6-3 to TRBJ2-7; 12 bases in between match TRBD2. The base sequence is TGTGCCAGCAGTAATCGACTAGCGGGGGCCTACGAGCAGTACTTC. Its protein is CASSNRLAGAYEQYF.